What follows are 32 T cell receptor beta chains derived from one specimen sequenced in a study of blood T cell repertoires in COVID-19. Sequencing used immunoSEQ multiplex PCR; TCRdb keeps in-frame clones, though not all of them. The sample gives about 280,000 clones, roughly 85% of which show up once; under 3.5% is in the top ten. The specimen sequenced was peripheral blood. All receptors come from a woman aged 25 to 39 with active or convalescent COVID-19.

The chain has TRBV19 and TRBJ1-5; the D is unclear. The CDR3 totals 16 residues. Germline V gene sequence: CDR1 LNHDA, CDR2 SQIVND (reference sequence). V was clipped by 5 bases and J by 2 bases, with 16 bases between them. CDR3 region: CASSLPRSHGNQPQHF. CDR3 DNA: TGTGCCAGTAGTCTCCCCCGGTCGCATGGCAATCAGCCCCAGCATTTT.

V and J are TRBV7-2 and TRBJ1-6, with D perhaps matching TRBD1 (6 bases). Trimming stripped 4 bases from V and 0 bases from J, with 13 bases between. The CDR3 contains 17 residues. From germline, CDR1 is SGHTA and CDR2 FQGNSA. This CDR3 is CASSSTGSGSYNSPLHF. The CDR3 DNA follows: TGTGCCAGCAGCTCTACAGGGTCGGGCTCCTATAATTCACCCCTCCACTTT.

This clone was seen once. This chain links TRBV7-9 with TRBJ2-1; the D gene is possibly TRBD1 (6 bases). CDR1 is SEHNR, CDR2 FQNEAQ, per germline (reference sequence). Trimming removed 6 bases from V and 3 bases from J, with 15 bases in between. The length of the CDR3 is 15 residues. As DNA, the CDR3 is TGTGCCAGCAGTCAACAGGGTGCCAGCTACAATGAGCAGTTCTTC. Amino acid sequence: CASSQQGASYNEQFF.

The rearrangement uses TRBV19 and TRBJ2-2; D is perhaps TRBD1 (6 bases). V was cut by 3 bases and J by 0 bases, with 11 bases left in between. The CDR3 contains 16 residues. Germline V gene data show CDR1 as LNHDA and CDR2 as SQIVND (reference sequence). CDR3 DNA sequence: TGTGCCAGTAGTATTCGAGGGGGATCGAACACCGGGGAGCTGTTTTTT. This translates into CASSIRGGSNTGELFF.

The V gene is TRBV30, the J gene TRBJ2-1, with 9 bases identical to TRBD2. The length of the CDR3 is 12 residues. The germline V gene encodes CDR1 GTSNPN and CDR2 SVGIG (reference sequence). V dropped 3 bases and J dropped 10; count of bases not matched to a gene: 4. The CDR3 bases are TGTGCCTGGAGCCTAAGCGGGGGGGAGCAGTTCTTC. The encoded protein is CAWSLSGGEQFF.

V usage is TRBV27 and J usage is TRBJ1-5; no clear D. V lost 8 bases and J lost 6, with 11 bases in between. This CDR3 contains 12 residues. Germline V gives CDR1 MNHEY, CDR2 SMNVEV (reference sequence). CDR3 in amino acids: CASSRYGQPQHF. The CDR3 region has the DNA TGTGCCAGCTCCCGGTACGGTCAGCCCCAGCATTTT.

The chain uses TRBV7-9 and TRBJ2-1; D perhaps matches TRBD1 (5 bases). The CDR3 extends over 13 amino acids. Trimming took 4 bases from V and 4 from J, leaving 8 bases between them. Germline-derived CDR1 and CDR2 are SEHNR and FQNEAQ (reference sequence). CDR3 nucleotide sequence: TGTGCCAGCAGCTCGACAGATTACAATGAGCAGTTCTTC. Residues: CASSSTDYNEQFF.

The chain couples TRBV7-6 to TRBJ1-3; 12 bases are shared with TRBD1. The trim removed 4 bases at V and 4 bases at J, leaving 5 bases unmatched. CDR1 is SGHVS and CDR2 is FNYEAQ in the germline V gene. This CDR3 contains 16 residues. In DNA form, the CDR3 reads TGTGCCAGCAGCTCGGGACAGGGGGCAGCGGGAAACACCATATATTTT. It yields the protein CASSSGQGAAGNTIYF. The full variable domain, completed using reference TRBV7-6 and TRBJ1-3, is GAGVSQSPRYKVTKRGQDVALRCDPISGHVSLYWYRQALGQGPEFLTYFNYEAQQDKSGLPNDRFSAERPEGSISTLTIQRTEQRDSAMYRCASSSGQGAAGNTIYFGEGSWLTVV.

The chain couples TRBV7-2 to TRBJ1-1; 12 nucleotides align to TRBD1. There are 17 residues in the CDR3. Per the germline V gene, CDR1 is SGHTA and CDR2 is FQGNSA. V was clipped by 1 base and J by 5 bases; unmatched bases: 8. The CDR3 region has the DNA TGTGCCAGCAGCTTAGGCACGGGACAGGGGGCGGGGACTGAAGCTTTCTTT. Residues: CASSLGTGQGAGTEAFF.

This chain connects TRBV18 to TRBJ2-1, with TRBD1 matching 12 bases. The V gene's germline CDR1 is KGHSH and CDR2 LQKENI. J gave up 8 bases and V 2 bases, and 4 bases lay outside the gene matches. CDR3 length: 15 amino acids. The DNA for the CDR3 is TGTGCCAGCTCACCAAGGGACAGGGGGCTCGATGAGCAGTTCTTC. This codes for CASSPRDRGLDEQFF. Full variable domain (missing parts from reference TRBV18 and TRBJ2-1): NAGVMQNPRHLVRRRGQEARLRCSPMKGHSHVYWYRQLPEEGLKFMVYLQKENIIDESGMPKERFSAEFPKEGPSILRIQQVVRGDSAAYFCASSPRDRGLDEQFFGPGTRLTVL.

This clone was counted between two and nine times. The genes are TRBV24-1 and TRBJ2-2; tentatively, D is TRBD1 (5 bases). CDR1 and CDR2 (germline): KGHDR, SFDVKD. The CDR3 has 14 residues. V was clipped by 4 bases and J by 6 bases, with 11 bases between them. CDR3 nucleotide sequence: TGTGCCACCAGTGACAGGGTCGGAGCCGGGGAGCTGTTTTTT. It codes for CATSDRVGAGELFF.

The gene calls are TRBV27 and TRBJ2-5; 8 bases are shared with TRBD2. The trim removed 5 bases at V and 0 bases at J, leaving 5 bases unmatched. Germline-derived CDR1 and CDR2 are MNHEY and SMNVEV (reference sequence). The CDR3 covers 15 residues. The CDR3 loop is CASSPGTRHQETQYF. The CDR3 nucleotides read TGTGCCAGCAGTCCCGGGACTAGACACCAAGAGACCCAGTACTTC.

This clone was seen just once. The V call is TRBV5-1, the J call TRBJ2-3, with TRBD2 matching over 13 bases. J lost 6 bases, V lost 4 bases, and 8 bases had no gene match. Per germline, CDR1 SGHRS and CDR2 YFSETQ. This CDR3 comprises 16 residues. This CDR3 is CASSPSGLAGIDTQYF. The CDR3, as DNA: TGCGCCAGCAGCCCGTCGGGACTAGCGGGGATCGATACGCAGTATTTT.

The CDR3 here is CASSPPSGTVANYGYTF. In DNA form, the CDR3 reads TGTGCCAGCTCACCACCGTCAGGTACCGTAGCTAACTATGGCTACACCTTC. This sequence joins TRBV18 and TRBJ1-2; D remains ambiguous. V shed 0 bases and J shed 0 bases, with 14 bases lying between them. The CDR3 is made up of 17 amino acids. The germline V gene encodes CDR1 KGHSH and CDR2 LQKENI.

J is TRBJ1-5 and V is TRBV6-2 or TRBV6-3, with D possibly being TRBD1 (6 bases). CDR3 length equals 14 residues. The germline V gene has CDR1 MNHEY and CDR2 SVGEGT. Trimming shortened V by 5 bases and J by 7 bases, and 15 bases separated the two germline ends. For the CDR3, the DNA is TGTGCCAGCAGTCCAACAGGGTGGGGGCAGCCCCAGCATTTT. It translates to CASSPTGWGQPQHF.

The chain is built from TRBV6-6 and TRBJ2-7; TRBD1 is a possible D gene (5 bases). V was clipped by 7 bases and J by 5 bases, with 12 bases between them. Germline CDR1 is MNHNY and CDR2 is SVGAGI (reference sequence). This CDR3 has 12 amino acids. DNA of the CDR3: TGTGCCAGCAAATCATCAGGGAACGAGCAGTACTTC. Translating it yields CASKSSGNEQYF.

The gene calls are TRBV19 and TRBJ1-2, with 7 bases aligning to TRBD1. Trimming removed 2 bases from V and 2 bases from J; junction bases left unmatched: 5. Germline V gene data show CDR1 as LNHDA and CDR2 as SQIVND (reference sequence). The CDR3 consists of 15 residues. CDR3 bases: TGTGCCAGTAGTATATGGGACAGTGGGAACTATGGCTACACCTTC. Translated: CASSIWDSGNYGYTF.

The table lists this clone with a few counts. This rearrangement joins TRBV6-4 to TRBJ2-1, with 12 bases aligning to TRBD2. Per the germline V gene, CDR1 is MRHNA and CDR2 is SNTAGT. The CDR3 is made up of 14 amino acids. J was trimmed by 9 bases and V by 6 bases; bases with no gene match: 6. CDR3 nucleotide sequence: TGTGCCAGCAGCCCTAGCGGGGGGGGTTCTGAGCAGTTCTTC. Its translation is CASSPSGGGSEQFF.

In the case of this clone: Other DNA variants within this sample encode the same CDR3. V and J are TRBV6-5 and TRBJ1-1; 8 bases line up with TRBD1. The V segment lost 2 bases and the J segment 1 base; nucleotides outside the gene matches: 6. Germline CDR1 and CDR2: MNHEY and SVGAGI. The CDR3 spans 16 residues. The DNA of the CDR3 is TGTGCCAGCAGTTACCGCACCGGGACAGGGAACACTGAAGCTTTCTTT. This translates into CASSYRTGTGNTEAFF.

This rearrangement joins TRBV5-1 to TRBJ2-6; D is unresolved. The germline V and J ends were trimmed by 5 bases and 3 bases, with 6 bases remaining between them. This CDR3 contains 13 residues. Germline CDR1 SGHRS, CDR2 YFSETQ. The CDR3 DNA sequence: TGCGCCAGCAGGAGTTTTGGGGCCAACGTCCTGACTTTC. Translation gives CASRSFGANVLTF.

The chain combines TRBV27 with TRBJ2-3; the match to TRBD1 covers 8 bases. Germline loops: CDR1 MNHEY, CDR2 SMNVEV (reference sequence). Trimming cost V 4 bases and J 0 bases; bases outside gene matches: 6. The length of the CDR3 is 16 residues. The CDR3 protein is CASSSRTGLSTDTQYF. The CDR3 DNA sequence: TGTGCCAGCAGTTCCAGGACAGGGCTGAGCACAGATACGCAGTATTTT.

The genes are TRBV5-1 and TRBJ1-1; a possible D gene is TRBD1 (6 bases). V lost 3 bases and J lost 10, with 19 bases in between. CDR3 length: 14 amino acids. Germline V gives CDR1 SGHRS, CDR2 YFSETQ. The CDR3, as DNA: TGCGCCAGCAGCTCATTAACAGGGTCAGGAGGAGCTTTCTTT. This encodes CASSSLTGSGGAFF.

V and J are TRBV6-6 and TRBJ1-1; D is undetermined. V lost 3 bases and J lost 4, with 6 bases in between. The CDR3 loop spans 12 amino acids. The germline V gene encodes CDR1 MNHNY and CDR2 SVGAGI (reference sequence). The CDR3 spells CASSYGGTEAFF. CDR3 DNA: TGTGCCAGCAGTTATGGAGGCACTGAAGCTTTCTTT.

J is TRBJ1-2 and V is TRBV18, with 12 bases that match TRBD1. The germline gives CDR1 KGHSH, CDR2 LQKENI. The CDR3 contains 15 residues. V lost 2 bases and J lost 7; bases outside the gene matches: 5. This chain's CDR3 is CASSPTGQGAAGYTF. CDR3 DNA sequence: TGTGCCAGCTCACCAACGGGACAGGGGGCTGCTGGCTACACCTTC.

A note on this clone: Different DNA sequences within this sample yield the same CDR3. The chain has TRBV7-9 and TRBJ2-5; D remains ambiguous. V lost 1 base to trimming and J lost 3 bases, with 9 bases between them. This CDR3 contains 14 residues. The V gene's germline CDR1 is SEHNR and CDR2 FQNEAQ (reference sequence). CDR3 sequence (DNA): TGTGCCAGCAGCTTAGGGGCTCCAGAAGAGACCCAGTACTTC. Translated: CASSLGAPEETQYF.

The V call is TRBV4-1, the J call TRBJ1-6; perhaps TRBD1 as D (6 bases). This CDR3 region has 14 residues. V lost 4 bases, J lost 10 bases, and 14 bases lay in between. In germline, CDR1 is MGHRA, CDR2 YSYEKL. In DNA, the CDR3 is TGCGCCAGCAGCCTCGACAGGACGGGGTCACCCCTCCACTTT. Translated: CASSLDRTGSPLHF.

The gene calls are TRBV7-9 and TRBJ1-5; a weak D match, TRBD1 (5 bases). This CDR3 spans 17 amino acids. With 0 bases removed from V and 2 bases from J, the gap between germline ends came to 14 bases. Germline CDR1 and CDR2: SEHNR and FQNEAQ (reference sequence). The CDR3 region has the DNA TGTGCCAGCAGCTTAGCAGTCCAGGGCGGGGGCAATCAGCCCCAGCATTTT. Protein sequence: CASSLAVQGGGNQPQHF. The entire variable domain, with the rest obtained from reference TRBV7-9 and TRBJ1-5, is as follows: DTGVSQNPRHKITKRGQNVTFRCDPISEHNRLYWYRQTLGQGPEFLTYFQNEAQLEKSRLLSDRFSAERPKGSFSTLEIQRTEQGDSAMYLCASSLAVQGGGNQPQHFGDGTRLSIL.

Only one count was recorded for this clone. The gene calls are TRBV18 and TRBJ2-6; 10 nucleotides agree with TRBD1. CDR3 length: 18 residues. V lost 3 bases and J lost 1; bases outside the gene matches: 6. Germline V gives CDR1 KGHSH, CDR2 LQKENI. The CDR3 region has the DNA TGTGCCAGCTCACCTCCGGGACAGGGGTTTTCTGGGGCCAACGTCCTGACTTTC. It encodes CASSPPGQGFSGANVLTF.

For the CDR3, the DNA is TGTGCCAGCAGTTTTTCGGGACAGAGGTACGAGCAGTACTTC. Translation: CASSFSGQRYEQYF. The chain combines TRBV28 with TRBJ2-7; 7 bases align to TRBD1. The CDR3 runs 14 residues. Trimming took 3 bases from V and 4 from J; bases not matched to a gene: 6. In germline, CDR1 is MDHEN, CDR2 SYDVKM. Full variable domain (remainder filled in from reference TRBV28 and TRBJ2-7): DVKVTQSSRYLVKRTGEKVFLECVQDMDHENMFWYRQDPGLGLRLIYFSYDVKMKEKGDIPEGYSVSREKKERFSLILESASTNQTSMYLCASSFSGQRYEQYFGPGTRLTVT.

This clone appeared once. This chain joins TRBV7-2 and TRBJ1-6; D is unclear. The germline V and J ends were trimmed by 3 bases and 7 bases, with 19 bases remaining between them. This CDR3 region has 17 residues. The germline V gene encodes CDR1 SGHTA and CDR2 FQGNSA. The DNA for the CDR3 is TGTGCCAGCAGCTTCCCTTTGGGCAGTACCCCCAATTCACCCCTCCACTTT. This sequence encodes CASSFPLGSTPNSPLHF.

This chain uses TRBV30 with TRBJ1-4; a possible D gene is TRBD1 (6 bases). Trimming left V 2 bases short and J 4 bases short, with 14 bases between. The CDR3 has 15 residues. Germline V gives CDR1 GTSNPN, CDR2 SVGIG (reference sequence). CDR3 sequence reads: CAWSPPDSLNEKLFF. The CDR3 DNA is TGTGCCTGGAGTCCCCCGGACAGTCTTAATGAAAAACTGTTTTTT.

This clone has more than one count but fewer than ten. This CDR3 is also generated by other DNA sequences in the sample. DNA of the CDR3: TGTGCCAGCAGTGGGCAGGGCAATCAGCCCCAGCATTTT. Translating gives CASSGQGNQPQHF. The chain combines TRBV2 with TRBJ1-5; D not certain. Trimming took 4 bases from V and 2 from J, leaving 6 bases between them. The CDR3 is 13 amino acids. Germline CDR1 SNHLY, CDR2 FYNNEI. Based on the CDR3 plus reference TRBV2 and TRBJ1-5, the full variable domain is EPEVTQTPSHQVTQMGQEVILRCVPISNHLYFYWYRQILGQKVEFLVSFYNNEISEKSEIFDDQFSVERPDGSNFTLKIRSTKLEDSAMYFCASSGQGNQPQHFGDGTRLSIL.